Listed below are T cell receptor beta chains from one sample, sequenced in a study of response to subunit inactivated influenza vaccine. TCRdb ran MiXCR on the RT-PCR reads and lists one entry per CDR3 protein. Of 500,000 to 600,000 distinct CDR3 sequences listed, about 15% are singletons. Sequencing used CD4+ T cells sorted from PBMCs, obtained approximately 25 months after vaccination. The receptors were sampled from a man in his fifties or sixties who received an inactivated influenza vaccine. Both conserved end residues are part of each CDR3. Each record gives: V gene, J gene, D gene, clone size, CDR3 DNA, CDR3 protein. D genes are given only for firm matches. Clone size appears in some rows only: once, few, many, or a class for an expanded clone.

TRBV4-1,TRBJ2-2,TRBD2,few,TGCGCCAGCAGCCAAGTTAGCGGGGCCCTGAACACCGGGGAGCTGTTTTTT,CASSQVSGALNTGELFF
TRBV20-1,TRBJ2-5,.,many,TGCAGTGCTGCCCTCTGGCACCAAGAGACCCAGTACTTC,CSAALWHQETQYF
TRBV24-1,TRBJ2-2,TRBD2,.,TGTGCCACCAGTGAAAGGGACTACGCAAAATCGAACACCGGGGAGCTGTTTTTT,CATSERDYAKSNTGELFF
TRBV3-1,TRBJ1-1,.,many,TGTGCCAGCAGCCAAGGGGCCCCTTATGGAGCTTTCTTT,CASSQGAPYGAFF
TRBV20-1,TRBJ2-1,TRBD1,.,TGCAGTGCGCAGGAGGACAGGGGGTTTAACAATGAGCAGTTCTTC,CSAQEDRGFNNEQFF
TRBV9,TRBJ1-1,.,.,TGTGCCAGCAGCGTAGCTCCGCTAACAACGCCGAACACTGAAGCTTTCTTT,CASSVAPLTTPNTEAFF
TRBV7-7,TRBJ2-1,TRBD2,once,TGTGCTAGCAGTATAGCGGGGGGGAATGAGCAGTTCTTC,CASSIAGGNEQFF
TRBV5-1,TRBJ2-1,.,few,TGCGCCAGCAGCGGTAGCGAGATATACAATGAGCAGTTCTTC,CASSGSEIYNEQFF
TRBV20-1,TRBJ2-1,TRBD2,few,TGCAGTGCCGAAAGACGGGGGGGCTACAATGAGCAGTTCTTC,CSAERRGGYNEQFF
TRBV11-2,TRBJ2-1,TRBD2,few,TGTGCCAGCAGCTTAGACCCTAGCGGGGGGGCCTACAATGAGCAGTTCTTC,CASSLDPSGGAYNEQFF
TRBV9,TRBJ2-1,TRBD1,few,TGTGCCAGCAGCGTAGAACAGGGGTTTTCTCAGTTCTTC,CASSVEQGFSQFF
TRBV12-3/TRBV12-4,TRBJ1-1,.,.,TGTGCCAGCAGATACGCCGGGGGGACTGAAGCTTTCTTT,CASRYAGGTEAFF
TRBV20-1,TRBJ2-5,.,.,TGCAGTGCTAGGAGTAAAACCCAGTACTTC,CSARSKTQYF
TRBV7-2,TRBJ2-7,TRBD2,.,TGTGCCAGCAGCTTAGGGGGACTAGCGGGAAACTACGAGCAGTACTTC,CASSLGGLAGNYEQYF
TRBV12-3/TRBV12-4,TRBJ2-1,TRBD2,.,TGTGCCAGCACGCGGGAGGGGTACAATGAGCAGTTCTTC,CASTREGYNEQFF
TRBV4-1,TRBJ2-3,.,.,TGCGCCAGCAGCCAAGTGGCAGGGACGGCAGATACGCAGTATTTT,CASSQVAGTADTQYF
TRBV7-2,TRBJ2-7,TRBD2,.,TGTGCCAGCAGCTTAGGGCTAGCGGGAGGAATCCGCGAGCAGTACTTC,CASSLGLAGGIREQYF
TRBV21-1,TRBJ2-5,.,.,TGTGCCAGCAGCAAAGAGTGGGGAGTTTGGGAGACCCAGTACTTC,CASSKEWGVWETQYF
TRBV6-5,TRBJ1-2,TRBD1,many,TGTGCCAGCAGTTGGGGACAGGGGAACTATGGCTACACCTTC,CASSWGQGNYGYTF
TRBV5-5,TRBJ2-2,.,few,TGTGCCAGCAGCTTGGCCGGCAGACCGAACACCGGGGAGCTGTTTTTT,CASSLAGRPNTGELFF
TRBV5-1,TRBJ2-3,TRBD2,.,TGCGCCAGCAGCTGGACGGGGCGGGGGGCAGATACGCAGTATTTT,CASSWTGRGADTQYF
TRBV29-1,TRBJ2-1,TRBD1,few,TGCAGCGGGAAGCAGGGGGCTAACAATGAGCAGTTCTTC,CSGKQGANNEQFF
TRBV4-1,TRBJ2-5,.,many,TGCGCCAGCAGCCAAGTCGGGGCAGGGAGAGAGACCCAGTACTTC,CASSQVGAGRETQYF
TRBV5-5,TRBJ2-5,.,.,TGTGCCAGCAGCTTGTTATACGGAGAGACCCAGTACTTC,CASSLLYGETQYF
TRBV7-8,TRBJ2-2,TRBD1,few,TGTGCCAGCAGCTTAGGAGGACAGGCCGACACCGGGGAGCTGTTTTTT,CASSLGGQADTGELFF
TRBV7-9,TRBJ2-7,.,.,TGTGCCAGCAGCTTAGGTCTCGAGCAGTACTTC,CASSLGLEQYF
TRBV7-8,TRBJ2-5,.,many,TGTGCCAGCAGCTTAGCGTGGGGCAAAGGGACCCAGTACTTC,CASSLAWGKGTQYF
TRBV4-3,TRBJ2-7,.,.,TGCGCCAGCAGCCACCTAAAGGTGGGGCCGGTCGAGCAGTACTTC,CASSHLKVGPVEQYF
TRBV4-1,TRBJ2-3,.,.,TGCGCCAGCAGCCGGGACTCCCACACAGATACGCAGTATTTT,CASSRDSHTDTQYF
TRBV29-1,TRBJ1-1,.,.,TGCAGCGTTCGTGAAGTAACGAACACTGAAGCTTTCTTT,CSVREVTNTEAFF
TRBV7-7,TRBJ2-3,TRBD2,.,TGTGCTAGCAGCCCCGGACTAGCGGGGGCTGGGGATACGCAGTATTTT,CASSPGLAGAGDTQYF
TRBV28,TRBJ2-2,.,.,TGTGCCAGCAGACTAGCTCAATTCGACACCGGGGAGCTGTTTTTT,CASRLAQFDTGELFF
TRBV7-2,TRBJ2-3,TRBD2,.,TGTGCCAGCACCTGGGGAGGGGCTAGCACAGATACGCGGTATTTT,CASTWGGASTDTRYF
TRBV20-1,TRBJ2-1,.,many,TGCAGTGCTAGAGATCCGAGGGGTAGCTCCTACAATGAGCAGTTCTTC,CSARDPRGSSYNEQFF
TRBV11-2,TRBJ1-4,.,.,TGTGCCAGCAGCTTAAGCCAGGGGGAAAAACTGTTTTTT,CASSLSQGEKLFF
TRBV5-1,TRBJ2-3,.,.,TGCGCCAGCTCCGGGGGGCAGGAAGATACGCAGTATTTT,CASSGGQEDTQYF
TRBV5-5,TRBJ1-5,.,few,TGTGCCAGCAGCTTGGCCAGGGGTTATAGTCAGCCCCAGCATTTT,CASSLARGYSQPQHF
TRBV5-1,TRBJ2-3,TRBD2,.,TGCGCCAGCAGCTTGTTTTCTAGCGGTAGCACAGATACGCAGTATTTT,CASSLFSSGSTDTQYF